This TCR beta chain is drawn from a study of monozygotic twins with inflammatory bowel disease. Study outcomes and limitations: Limited power may explain why concordant and discordant twins showed no difference in repertoire similarity.

CDR3 size: 16 residues. Germline values: CDR1 SGHTA, CDR2 FQGNSA. With eight separate reactions per sample, the authors made cDNA. Through template switching, UMIs that included a 6-nucleotide sample barcode were added. TCRdb reworked the 5' RACE reads into one entry per CDR3 protein, no DNA. This sample's table reports approximately 300,000 distinct CDR3 sequences. With regard to this clonotype: Its matching antigen is unknown.

Material: blood. The chain recombines TRBV7-2 with TRBJ2-1. This clonotype originated in a human donor with ulcerative colitis or Crohn's disease, or a healthy co-twin of an affected twin (not recorded which). The CDR3 protein is CASSPFAISSYNEQFF.